These 32 T cell receptor beta chains came from one sample sequenced in a study of shared clonotypes between healthy human individuals. Produced via immunoSEQ multiplex PCR; TCRdb's table is partial and in-frame only. The sample lists some 2.3 million clones, about 92% occurring once. Sequenced material: naive CD4+ T cells from PBMCs. Subset given: CD45RA+ positively selected. The receptors here all came from a man younger than 35 in good health. Some clones in this sample may be carry-over from other donors' samples.

The CDR3 here is CASRLVGAVSEKSSNEQFF. In DNA, the CDR3 is TGTGCAAGTCGCTTAGTGGGTGCAGTGTCTGAGAAGAGTAGTAATGAGCAGTTCTTC. The V call is TRBV12-2, the J call TRBJ2-1. TRBV12-2 is flagged as a pseudogene. CDR3 length: 19 residues.

This chain joins TRBV5-1 and TRBJ2-7; D is uncertain. The length of the CDR3 is 14 residues. Germline V lookup: CDR1 SGHRS, CDR2 YFSETQ. The V and J ends lost 0 bases and 3 bases respectively, with 10 bases between them. CDR3 sequence reads: CASSLEVAGYEQYF. CDR3 DNA sequence: TGCGCCAGCAGCTTGGAAGTGGCAGGCTACGAGCAGTACTTC. The complete variable domain, with remaining parts taken from reference TRBV5-1 and TRBJ2-7, reads KAGVTQTPRYLIKTRGQQVTLSCSPISGHRSVSWYQQTPGQGLQFLFEYFSETQRNKGNFPGRFSGRQFSNSRSEMNVSTLELGDSALYLCASSLEVAGYEQYFGPGTRLTVT.

CDR3 sequence: CASSLFPGSRPNEQFF. CDR3 sequence (DNA): TGCGCCAGCAGCTTGTTCCCCGGCAGCCGGCCCAATGAGCAGTTCTTC. The chain links TRBV5-1 to TRBJ2-1; no firm D call. Germline CDR1 reads SGHRS; CDR2 reads YFSETQ. The CDR3 has 16 amino acids. V was trimmed by 1 base and J by 6 bases, leaving 17 bases between them.

This chain uses TRBV5-1 with TRBJ2-3; D gene unclear. Germline V gene sequence: CDR1 SGHRS, CDR2 YFSETQ. CDR3 length equals 14 residues. The V and J ends lost 5 bases and 2 bases respectively, with 12 bases between them. In DNA form, the CDR3 reads TGCGCCAGCAGGTTAATCGGTATCACAGATACGCAGTATTTT. Its protein product is CASRLIGITDTQYF.

The J gene is TRBJ2-7, the V gene TRBV28, with TRBD1 matching 11 bases. CDR3 size: 15 residues. Trimming cost V 6 bases and J 6 bases; bases outside gene matches: 10. CDR1 is MDHEN, CDR2 SYDVKM, per germline. CDR3 bases: TGTGCCAGCAGAGAGTTAGGACAGGGGGCCCCCGAGCAGTACTTC. Translation: CASRELGQGAPEQYF.

J is TRBJ2-7 and V is TRBV6-5, with D unclear. CDR1 and CDR2 from the germline V gene are MNHEY and SVGAGI. This CDR3 has 14 amino acids. V lost 0 bases and J lost 6, with 12 bases in between. The CDR3 DNA reads TGTGCCAGCAGTTACTCATTGACCACCCTCGAGCAGTACTTC. It is translated as CASSYSLTTLEQYF.

Comments on this clone: A junction boundary mismatches the germline segment, possibly from a read error. The chain links TRBV28 to TRBJ2-7; D uncertain. Germline V gives CDR1 MDHEN, CDR2 SYDVKM. The CDR3 is 11 residues long. The CDR3: CASSSYYGQYF. CDR3 bases: TGTGCCAGCAGTTCCTACTACGGGCAGTACTTC. Supplemented by reference TRBV28 and TRBJ2-7, the full variable domain reads DVKVTQSSRYLVKRTGEKVFLECVQDMDHENMFWYRQDPGLGLRLIYFSYDVKMKEKGDIPEGYSVSREKKERFSLILESASTNQTSMYLCASSSYYGQYFGPGTRLTVT.

V gene TRBV28 combines with J gene TRBJ2-4; 7 bases align to TRBD2. The CDR3 totals 14 residues. The trim removed 5 bases at V and 6 bases at J, leaving 7 bases unmatched. Per germline, CDR1 MDHEN and CDR2 SYDVKM. The CDR3 spells CASSPAGFRNIQYF. CDR3 sequence (DNA): TGTGCCAGCAGTCCAGCGGGATTCAGAAACATTCAGTACTTC.

The rearrangement links TRBV19 to TRBJ2-7; D may be TRBD1 (8 bases). This CDR3 has 14 amino acids. Germline CDR1 reads LNHDA; CDR2 reads SQIVND (reference sequence). V dropped 3 bases and J dropped 3 bases, with 12 bases sitting between them. In DNA form, the CDR3 reads TGTGCCAGTAGTATCAACAGGGGGGGCTACGAGCAGTACTTC. Amino acids: CASSINRGGYEQYF.

This clone was seen once. The chain joins TRBV18 to TRBJ2-5; D is uncertain. Looked up from germline, CDR1 is KGHSH and CDR2 is LQKENI. Trimming stripped 3 bases from V and 5 bases from J, with 7 bases between. The CDR3 totals 12 residues. The CDR3 DNA sequence: TGTGCCAGCTCACCTGAGTCGGAGACCCAGTACTTC. Translating gives CASSPESETQYF.

The chain recombines TRBV5-5 with TRBJ1-2; D is unresolved. Germline CDR1 and CDR2: SGHKS and YYEKEE (reference sequence). V was cut by 4 bases and J by 0 bases, with 7 bases left in between. CDR3 size: 13 residues. The chain's CDR3 is CASSPSANYGYTF. The CDR3 DNA is TGTGCCAGCAGCCCGTCAGCTAACTATGGCTACACCTTC.

The chain recombines TRBV6-5 with TRBJ2-7; either TRBD1 or TRBD2 may fit D (5 bases each). The V and J ends lost 7 bases and 2 bases respectively, with 15 bases between them. The germline V gene has CDR1 MNHEY and CDR2 SVGAGI. CDR3 length: 14 residues. CDR3 nucleotides: TGTGCCAGCAAAGAGAGGGGACCGGCCTACGAGCAGTACTTC. This encodes CASKERGPAYEQYF.

The CDR3 protein is CASSIEGYADTQYF. The CDR3 nucleotides are TGTGCCAGTAGTATAGAGGGTTATGCAGATACGCAGTATTTT. V is TRBV19 and J is TRBJ2-3; no definite D call. The CDR3 has 14 residues. With 0 bases removed from V and 4 bases from J, the gap between germline ends came to 8 bases. Germline CDR1 is LNHDA and CDR2 is SQIVND (reference sequence).

The J gene is TRBJ1-4, the V gene TRBV28; 7 bases align to TRBD1. The germline gives CDR1 MDHEN, CDR2 SYDVKM. The CDR3 length is 15 residues. Germline trimming cut 6 bases from V and 4 bases from J; bases unmatched to any gene: 8. CDR3 DNA sequence: TGTGCCAGCAGGACAGGGTCATTGGGTAATGAAAAACTGTTTTTT. Encoded protein: CASRTGSLGNEKLFF.

CDR3 protein: CASSYDGQETQYF. In DNA, the CDR3 is TGTGCCAGCAGTTACGATGGCCAAGAGACCCAGTACTTC. The chain employs TRBV6-6 and TRBJ2-5, with unresolved D. Per germline, CDR1 MNHNY and CDR2 SVGAGI (reference sequence). The CDR3 contains 13 residues. The germline V and J ends were trimmed by 2 bases and 1 base, with 5 bases remaining between them.

The gene calls are TRBV7-8 and TRBJ2-7; D possibly corresponds to TRBD1 (6 bases). The V gene lost 1 base and the J gene lost 4 bases, with 11 bases spanning the gap. Germline V gene data show CDR1 as SGHVS and CDR2 as FQNEAQ. The CDR3 sequence is 14 residues long. The DNA for the CDR3 is TGTGCCAGCAGCTTAGTCGGTCAGGGGTACGAGCAGTACTTC. The encoded protein is CASSLVGQGYEQYF.

The genes are TRBV28 and TRBJ2-7; D gene unclear. The CDR3 runs 14 residues. Germline CDR1 reads MDHEN; CDR2 reads SYDVKM. The V and J ends lost 2 bases and 5 bases respectively, with 13 bases between them. The CDR3 DNA is TGTGCCAGCAGTTTAACAGCCTCCCAACACGAGCAGTACTTC. The encoded protein is CASSLTASQHEQYF.

This chain joins TRBV6-6 and TRBJ2-7, with a possible D match to TRBD2 (5 bases). CDR1 is MNHNY, CDR2 SVGAGI, per germline (reference sequence). The CDR3 loop spans 15 amino acids. Trimming took 3 bases from V and 3 from J, leaving 15 bases between them. Here the CDR3 reads CASSYREPGGYEQYF. The CDR3, as DNA: TGTGCCAGCAGTTATAGGGAGCCGGGCGGCTACGAGCAGTACTTC.

CDR3 DNA: TGTGCCAGCAGCGATCCGGGTGGCTCACCCCTCCACTTT. Its translation: CASSDPGGSPLHF. The chain employs TRBV7-9 and TRBJ1-6; D unclear. Germline-derived CDR1 and CDR2 are SEHNR and FQNEAQ (reference sequence). This CDR3 has 13 residues. V was clipped by 5 bases and J by 10 bases, with 12 bases between them.

A few counts support this clone. V usage is TRBV27 and J usage is TRBJ1-4, with a tentative D call TRBD1 (6 bases). Germline CDR1 is MNHEY and CDR2 is SMNVEV (reference sequence). V was clipped by 3 bases and J by 8 bases, with 16 bases between them. The CDR3 consists of 15 residues. The CDR3 DNA reads as TGTGCCAGCAGTTTGGTAGGGGGGCTTTGGGAAAAACTGTTTTTT. It codes for CASSLVGGLWEKLFF.

This chain uses TRBV9 with TRBJ2-2; 9 bases match TRBD2. This CDR3 has 14 amino acids. The ends lost 6 bases at V and 4 bases at J; junction bases unmatched: 4. CDR1 is SGDLS, CDR2 YYNGEE, per germline. As DNA, the CDR3 is TGTGCCAGCACTAGCGGGATTTTCACCGGGGAGCTGTTTTTT. Translated: CASTSGIFTGELFF.

This clone was detected once. The CDR3 coding sequence is TGCGCCAGCAGCTTGGAGGTAGTGGGGGATGGCTACACCTTC. This sequence encodes CASSLEVVGDGYTF. The chain joins TRBV5-1 to TRBJ1-2; tentative D call: TRBD1 (5 bases). The germline V gene encodes CDR1 SGHRS and CDR2 YFSETQ. The CDR3 totals 14 residues. V lost 0 bases and J 6 bases, leaving 12 bases between the germline ends.

CDR3 in amino acids: CASRIPVGKTQYF. CDR3 sequence (DNA): TGTGCCAGCAGAATCCCCGTGGGAAAGACCCAGTACTTC. The chain couples TRBV21-1 to TRBJ2-5. TRBV21-1 counts as a pseudogene. This CDR3 region has 13 residues.

The chain has TRBV5-1 and TRBJ2-1, with D perhaps assigned TRBD1 or TRBD2 (6 bases each). Germline assignment: CDR1 SGHRS and CDR2 YFSETQ. The CDR3 extends over 15 amino acids. V was shortened by 0 bases and J by 6 bases, with 13 bases between the two germline ends. CDR3 coding DNA: TGCGCCAGCAGCTTGGCCTTACAGGGAGGCAATGAGCAGTTCTTC. This gives the protein CASSLALQGGNEQFF.

The chain recombines TRBV6-1 with TRBJ2-5; D not resolved. This CDR3 has 12 amino acids. Germline CDR1 reads MNHNS; CDR2 reads SASEGT. V lost 5 bases to trimming and J lost 5 bases, with 9 bases between them. The CDR3 region has the DNA TGTGCCAGCAGTCCCGAGTGGGAGACCCAGTACTTC. It translates to CASSPEWETQYF.

The chain is built from TRBV7-3 and TRBJ2-2, with 10 bases lining up with TRBD1. The germline V gene has CDR1 SGHTA and CDR2 FQGTGA. The CDR3 has 16 amino acids. Trimming removed 4 bases from V and 7 bases from J; junction bases left unmatched: 9. CDR3: CASSSSGQGRGGELFF. In DNA, the CDR3 is TGTGCCAGCAGCTCCTCGGGACAGGGGAGGGGCGGGGAGCTGTTTTTT.

V is TRBV5-1 and J is TRBJ2-7; 7 bases are shared with TRBD2. The V gene end was trimmed by 3 bases and the J gene end by 1 base; junction bases not matched to a gene: 4. Germline assignment: CDR1 SGHRS and CDR2 YFSETQ. The CDR3 spans 14 residues. CDR3 DNA sequence: TGCGCCAGCAGCTCAGCGGGACCGTCCTACGAGCAGTACTTC. Amino acid sequence: CASSSAGPSYEQYF.

The rearrangement uses TRBV7-9 and TRBJ2-7; D gene unclear. The CDR3 is 14 residues long. Germline CDR1 and CDR2: SEHNR and FQNEAQ (reference sequence). The germline V and J ends were trimmed by 1 base and 5 bases, with 12 bases remaining between them. CDR3 in DNA: TGTGCCAGCAGCTTAGTAGTCCCCGCCCACGAGCAGTACTTC. Its translation: CASSLVVPAHEQYF.

In this sample, this clone turned up a few times. V and J are TRBV14 and TRBJ2-1, with 8 positions matching TRBD2. J was trimmed by 2 bases and V by 4 bases; bases with no gene match: 7. This CDR3 contains 16 residues. Germline values: CDR1 SGHDN, CDR2 FVKESK. The CDR3 region has the DNA TGTGCCAGCAGCCTAGTAGCGGGGACCCCCTACAATGAGCAGTTCTTC. Its translation is CASSLVAGTPYNEQFF.

Turning to this clone: Within the sample, other DNA sequences also encode this same CDR3. V and J are TRBV19 and TRBJ2-1; D is possibly TRBD1 (5 bases). CDR1 and CDR2 from the germline V gene are LNHDA and SQIVND (reference sequence). This CDR3 comprises 12 residues. V lost 6 bases and J 7 bases, leaving 10 bases between the germline ends. The CDR3 loop reads CASSRVYNEQFF. The CDR3 nucleotides read TGTGCCAGTAGCAGGGTTTATAATGAGCAGTTCTTC.

The chain joins TRBV20-1 to TRBJ1-4; D is unclear. Looked up from germline, CDR1 is DFQATT and CDR2 is SNEGSKA (reference sequence). V shed 3 bases and J shed 8 bases, with 7 bases lying between them. The CDR3 sequence is 11 residues long. The CDR3 here is CSASLREKLFF. In DNA, the CDR3 is TGCAGTGCTAGTTTAAGGGAAAAACTGTTTTTT.

Concerning this clone: The sample has other DNA sequences that encode this CDR3 too. The V and J genes are TRBV5-1 and TRBJ2-2; 7 nucleotides align to TRBD1. The ends lost 2 bases at V and 2 bases at J; junction bases unmatched: 3. Germline CDR1 is SGHRS and CDR2 is YFSETQ. The CDR3 contains 15 residues. The CDR3 here is CASSLGGANTGELFF. CDR3 DNA sequence: TGCGCCAGCAGCTTAGGGGGCGCCAACACCGGGGAGCTGTTTTTT.